This T cell receptor (beta chain) was sequenced in a study of T cell responses to AZD1222 COVID-19 vaccine. Across the study: Second-dose schedules of about 4 or about 12 weeks were combined.

The data were produced by immunoSEQ multiplex PCR, yet TCRdb's version contains in-frame clones alone and is incomplete. The sample includes more than 250,000 clones, 93% seen only once; the top ten take less than 0.6%. A remark on this clone: Its specificity is not known.

The germline CDR1 and CDR2 sequences are MDHEN and SYDVKM. The CDR3 totals 14 residues. V lost 11 bases, J lost 3 bases, and 14 bases lay in between. Study findings and constraints: Spike was spanned by vaccine-associated CD4 TCRs, which were dominant at 160-218 and 743-854.

The sample in question was peripheral blood, obtained on day 0 of AZD1222 vaccination. The chain carries TRBV28 and TRBJ1-6; the D gene is possibly TRBD1 (5 bases). This receptor was taken from an adult in good health. CDR3 DNA sequence: TGTGCCTGCCCGGGGGGTTTCTATAATTCACCCCTCCACTTT. Translated: CACPGGFYNSPLHF.